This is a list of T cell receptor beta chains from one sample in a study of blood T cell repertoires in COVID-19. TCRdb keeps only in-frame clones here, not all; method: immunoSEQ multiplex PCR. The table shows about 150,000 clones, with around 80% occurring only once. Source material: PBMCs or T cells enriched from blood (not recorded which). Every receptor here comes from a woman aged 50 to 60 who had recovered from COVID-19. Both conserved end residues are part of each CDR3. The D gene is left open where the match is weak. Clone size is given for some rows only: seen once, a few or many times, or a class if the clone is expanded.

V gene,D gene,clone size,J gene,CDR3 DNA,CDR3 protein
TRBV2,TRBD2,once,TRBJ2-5,TGTGCCAGCAGTGTGGGGCTAGCGGGGGGCAGAGGACAAGAGACCCAGTACTTC,CASSVGLAGGRGQETQYF
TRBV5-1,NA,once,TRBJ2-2,TGCGCCAGCAGAGGGGGACAGAACACCGGGGAGCTGTTTTTT,CASRGGQNTGELFF
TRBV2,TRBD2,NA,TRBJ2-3,TGTGCCAGTCGGGGGAGGGAGGCGTTCCCCACAGATACGCAGTATTTT,CASRGREAFPTDTQYF
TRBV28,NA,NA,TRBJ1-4,TGTGCCAGCAGTACAAGGGACGGGGGGAATGAAAAACTGTTTTTT,CASSTRDGGNEKLFF
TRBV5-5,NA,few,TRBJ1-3,TGTGCCAGCAGCTTGGGCCGGGGTTTAACTGGAAACACCATATATTTT,CASSLGRGLTGNTIYF
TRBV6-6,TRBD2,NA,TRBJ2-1,TGTGCCAGCATCAACGGGGGACTAGGCTCCTACAATGAGCAGTTCTTC,CASINGGLGSYNEQFF
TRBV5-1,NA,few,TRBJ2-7,TGCGCCAGCAGCCTGTGGACACCGGCTGAGGACGAGCAGTACTTC,CASSLWTPAEDEQYF
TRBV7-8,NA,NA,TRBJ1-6,TGTGCCAGCAGCTTACAGTTTCAGTCAAATTCACCCCTCCACTTT,CASSLQFQSNSPLHF
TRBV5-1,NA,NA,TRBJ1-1,TGCGCCAGCAGCCAACAGGGATGGAGGAACACTGAAGCTTTCTTT,CASSQQGWRNTEAFF
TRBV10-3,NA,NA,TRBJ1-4,TGTGCCATCAGTGATGGGGGGTCGTCGGGTGATGAAAAACTGTTTTTT,CAISDGGSSGDEKLFF
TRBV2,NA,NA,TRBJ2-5,TGTGCCAGCAACGAACAGGGAGAGACCCAGTACTTC,CASNEQGETQYF
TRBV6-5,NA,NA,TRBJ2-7,TGTGCCAGCAGTTATGCTGCTAGTTACGAGCAGTACTTC,CASSYAASYEQYF
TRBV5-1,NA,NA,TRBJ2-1,TGCGCCAGCAGCTTCAGGGTTGAGCAGTTCTTC,CASSFRVEQFF
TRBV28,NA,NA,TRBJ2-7,TGTGCCAGCAGACTCGGTCGCGGGATGCCTTACTTC,CASRLGRGMPYF
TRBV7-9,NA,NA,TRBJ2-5,TGTGCCAGCAGCTTAGAGACAATGGAGACCCAGTACTTC,CASSLETMETQYF